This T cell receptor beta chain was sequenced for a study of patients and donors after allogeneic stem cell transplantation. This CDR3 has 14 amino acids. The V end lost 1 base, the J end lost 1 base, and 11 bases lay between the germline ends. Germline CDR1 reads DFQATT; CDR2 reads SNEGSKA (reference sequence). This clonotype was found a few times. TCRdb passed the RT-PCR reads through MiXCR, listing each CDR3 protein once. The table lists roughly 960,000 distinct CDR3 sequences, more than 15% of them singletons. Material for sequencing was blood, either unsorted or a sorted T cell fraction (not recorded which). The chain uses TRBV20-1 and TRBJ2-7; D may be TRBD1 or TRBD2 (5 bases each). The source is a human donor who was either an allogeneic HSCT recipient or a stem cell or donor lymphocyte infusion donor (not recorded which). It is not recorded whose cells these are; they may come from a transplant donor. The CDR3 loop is CSARGPGRSYEQYF. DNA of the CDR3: TGCAGTGCTAGAGGGCCGGGACGTTCCTACGAGCAGTACTTC.